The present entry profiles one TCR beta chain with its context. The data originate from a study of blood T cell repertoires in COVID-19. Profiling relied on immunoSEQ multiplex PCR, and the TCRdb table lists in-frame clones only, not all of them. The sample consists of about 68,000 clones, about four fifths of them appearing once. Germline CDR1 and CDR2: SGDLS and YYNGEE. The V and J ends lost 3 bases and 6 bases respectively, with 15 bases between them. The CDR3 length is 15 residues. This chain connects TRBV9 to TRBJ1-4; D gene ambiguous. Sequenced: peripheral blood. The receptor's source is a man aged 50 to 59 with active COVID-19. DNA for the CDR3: TGTGCCAGCAGCGGCCCGGCGGGTGGGCATGAAAAACTGTTTTTT. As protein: CASSGPAGGHEKLFF.